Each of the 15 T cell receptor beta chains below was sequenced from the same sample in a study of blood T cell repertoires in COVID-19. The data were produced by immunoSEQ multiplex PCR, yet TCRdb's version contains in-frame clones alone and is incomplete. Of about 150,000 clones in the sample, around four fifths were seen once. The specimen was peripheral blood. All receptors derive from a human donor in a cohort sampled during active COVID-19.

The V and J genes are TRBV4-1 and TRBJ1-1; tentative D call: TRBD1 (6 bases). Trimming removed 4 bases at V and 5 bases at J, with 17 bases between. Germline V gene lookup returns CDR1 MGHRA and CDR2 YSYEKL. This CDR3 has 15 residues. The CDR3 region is CASSRDSHRATEAFF. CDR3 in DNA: TGCGCCAGCAGCCGAGATTCGCACAGGGCTACTGAAGCTTTCTTT.

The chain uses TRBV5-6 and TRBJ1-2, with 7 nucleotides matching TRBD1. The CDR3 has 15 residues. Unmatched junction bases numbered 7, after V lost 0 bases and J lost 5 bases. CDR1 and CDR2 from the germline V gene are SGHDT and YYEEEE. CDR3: CASSLAGRGYYGYTF. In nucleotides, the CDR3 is TGTGCCAGCAGCTTGGCCGGCAGGGGGTATTATGGCTACACCTTC. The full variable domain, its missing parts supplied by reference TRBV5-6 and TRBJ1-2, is DAGVTQSPTHLIKTRGQQVTLRCSPKSGHDTVSWYQQALGQGPQFIFQYYEEEERQRGNFPDRFSGHQFPNYSSELNVNALLLGDSALYLCASSLAGRGYYGYTFGSGTRLTVV.

DNA of the CDR3: TGTGCCAGCAGTCTCGACAGGGGGAACAATCAGCCCCAGCATTTT. Protein: CASSLDRGNNQPQHF. The chain has TRBV27 and TRBJ1-5, with 9 bases matching TRBD1. CDR3 length: 15 amino acids. V lost 5 bases, J lost 3 bases, and 5 bases stayed unmatched. Per the germline V gene, CDR1 is MNHEY and CDR2 is SMNVEV (reference sequence).

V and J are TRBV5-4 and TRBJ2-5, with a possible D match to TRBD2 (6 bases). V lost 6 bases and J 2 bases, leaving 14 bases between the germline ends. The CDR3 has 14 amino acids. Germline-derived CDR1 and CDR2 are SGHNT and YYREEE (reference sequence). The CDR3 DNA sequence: TGTGCCAGCAAGACACACGGGGGTCAAGAGACCCAGTACTTC. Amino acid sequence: CASKTHGGQETQYF.

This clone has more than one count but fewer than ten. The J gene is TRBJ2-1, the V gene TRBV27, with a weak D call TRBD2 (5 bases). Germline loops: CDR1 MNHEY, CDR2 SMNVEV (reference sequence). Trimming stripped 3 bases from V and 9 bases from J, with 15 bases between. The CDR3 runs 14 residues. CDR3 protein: CASSLGAAGAEQFF. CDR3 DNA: TGTGCCAGCAGTTTGGGAGCAGCCGGTGCTGAGCAGTTCTTC.

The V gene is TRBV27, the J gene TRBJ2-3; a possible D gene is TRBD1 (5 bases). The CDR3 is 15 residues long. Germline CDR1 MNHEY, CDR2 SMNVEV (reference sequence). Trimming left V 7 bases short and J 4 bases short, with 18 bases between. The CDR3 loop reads CASILKGHPADTQYF. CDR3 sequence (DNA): TGTGCCAGCATCCTAAAGGGGCACCCCGCAGATACGCAGTATTTT.

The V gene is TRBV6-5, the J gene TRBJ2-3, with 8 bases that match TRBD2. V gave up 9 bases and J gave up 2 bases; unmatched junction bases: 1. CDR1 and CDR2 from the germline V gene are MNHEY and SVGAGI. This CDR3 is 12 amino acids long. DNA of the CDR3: TGTGCCAGTAGCGGGGACACAGATACGCAGTATTTT. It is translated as CASSGDTDTQYF.

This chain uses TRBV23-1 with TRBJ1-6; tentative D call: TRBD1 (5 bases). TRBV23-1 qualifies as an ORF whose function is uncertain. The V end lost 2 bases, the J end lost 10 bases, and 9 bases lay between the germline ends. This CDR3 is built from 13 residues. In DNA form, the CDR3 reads TGCGCCAGCAGTCAAGGGGGGAGGTCACCCCTCCACTTT. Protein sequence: CASSQGGRSPLHF.

The CDR3 region is CASSFGRPQETQYF. For the CDR3, the DNA is TGCGCCAGCAGCTTCGGCAGGCCACAAGAGACCCAGTACTTC. The chain joins TRBV5-1 to TRBJ2-5; D is unclear. Germline CDR1 reads SGHRS; CDR2 reads YFSETQ. This CDR3 has 14 amino acids. The V end lost 2 bases, the J end lost 2 bases, and 10 bases lay between the germline ends. Supplemented by reference TRBV5-1 and TRBJ2-5, the full variable domain reads KAGVTQTPRYLIKTRGQQVTLSCSPISGHRSVSWYQQTPGQGLQFLFEYFSETQRNKGNFPGRFSGRQFSNSRSEMNVSTLELGDSALYLCASSFGRPQETQYFGPGTRLLVL.

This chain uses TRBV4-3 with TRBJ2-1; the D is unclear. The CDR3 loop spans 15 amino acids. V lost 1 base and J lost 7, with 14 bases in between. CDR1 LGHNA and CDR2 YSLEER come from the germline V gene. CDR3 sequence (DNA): TGCGCCAGCAGCCAAGGGCAGGTGGGCGCGAATGAGCAGTTCTTC. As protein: CASSQGQVGANEQFF.

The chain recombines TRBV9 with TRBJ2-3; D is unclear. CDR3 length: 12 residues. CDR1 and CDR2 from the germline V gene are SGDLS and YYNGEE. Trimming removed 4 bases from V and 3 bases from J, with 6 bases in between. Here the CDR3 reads CASSPTTDTQYF. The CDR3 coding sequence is TGTGCCAGCAGCCCAACTACAGATACGCAGTATTTT.

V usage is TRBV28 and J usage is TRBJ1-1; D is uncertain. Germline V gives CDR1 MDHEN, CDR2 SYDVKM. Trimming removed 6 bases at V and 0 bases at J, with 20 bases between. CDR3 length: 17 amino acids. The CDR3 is CASSTKRAQRLNTEAFF. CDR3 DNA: TGTGCCAGCAGCACTAAGCGGGCCCAACGACTGAACACTGAAGCTTTCTTT.

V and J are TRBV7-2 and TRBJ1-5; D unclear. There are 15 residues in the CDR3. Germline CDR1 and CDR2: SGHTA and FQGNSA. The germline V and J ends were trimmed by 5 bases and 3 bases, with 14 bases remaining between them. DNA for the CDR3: TGTGCCAGCAGCCCCGAGGTGACCCTCAATCAGCCCCAGCATTTT. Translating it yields CASSPEVTLNQPQHF.

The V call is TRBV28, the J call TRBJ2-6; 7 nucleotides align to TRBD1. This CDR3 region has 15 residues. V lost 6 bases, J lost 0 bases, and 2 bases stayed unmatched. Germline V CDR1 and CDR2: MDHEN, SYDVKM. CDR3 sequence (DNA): TGTGCCAGCAGCCGGGACAGCTCTGGGGCCAACGTCCTGACTTTC. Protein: CASSRDSSGANVLTF.

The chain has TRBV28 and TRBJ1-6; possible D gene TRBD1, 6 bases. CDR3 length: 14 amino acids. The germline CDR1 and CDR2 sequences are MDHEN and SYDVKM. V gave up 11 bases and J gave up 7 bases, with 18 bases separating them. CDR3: CASLRGAVNSPLHF. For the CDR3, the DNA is TGTGCCTCTCTGCGGGGGGCCGTAAATTCACCCCTCCACTTT.